This T cell receptor beta chain is from a study of T cells in Graves' hyperthyroidism and ophthalmopathy. From RNA transcripts, TCR beta CDR3 regions were amplified. HTBI primers were used for first-round RT-PCR of the TCR CDR3. TCRdb used MiXCR to reprocess the multiplex PCR reads, holding one entry per CDR3 protein. The sample includes approximately 600,000 distinct CDR3 sequences, 15% to 20% of them seen just once. Concerning this clonotype itself: Its antigen remains unidentified. A much larger clone is a single base away; this may be a read error.

Patients were aged 18 to 65, had disease duration under 2 months, and had newly diagnosed hyperthyroidism. Study results and caveats: Model predictions of ophthalmopathy came a median approximately seven months before onset. In the blood, most expanded thyroid clonotypes above 0.001 appeared as well.

CDR1 is MNHNS, CDR2 SASEGT, per germline. The CDR3 contains 13 residues. This receptor was identified in a woman in her 30s with Graves' hyperthyroidism. The sequencing input was blood. V is TRBV6-1 and J is TRBJ2-1; 9 bases line up with TRBD1. The CDR3 here is CASGDRVYSEQFF. The CDR3 DNA is TGTGCCAGCGGGGACAGGGTCTACAGTGAGCAGTTCTTC.